This T cell receptor beta chain comes out of a study of CXCR3-negative and CXCR3-positive naive CD8 T cells. Study at large: Total TRB output reached around 150 million reads, about 1.5 +/- 0.3 million per library.

Looked up from germline, CDR1 is SQVTM and CDR2 is ANQGSEA. The CDR3 length is 15 residues. With respect to this clonotype: Its antigen is still unknown.

Overall study results and limits: Memory cells diverged, while naive CXCR3-positive and CXCR3-negative cells had similar TRBV-TRBJ usage. Freshly isolated PBMCs were used in most assays, given partial CXCR3 loss after freezing.

All TRB cDNA libraries came from 5' RACE performed with UMI labels. Each CDR3 protein gets one entry in TCRdb, which reprocessed the 5' RACE reads and gives no DNA. This sample's table reports tens of thousands of distinct CDR3 sequences. The chain has TRBV29-1 and TRBJ2-7; TCRdb's assignment of TRBD2 cannot be checked, as there is no DNA. This receptor was obtained from a human donor in good health. Some clones in this sample may be carry-over from other donors' samples. Input material: memory CD8+ T cells from blood. CDR3 residues: CSVEAGLAGRYEQYF.